These 23 T cell receptor beta chains share one sample of origin, sequenced in a study of early T cells in non-severe SARS-CoV-2 infection. TCRdb re-analysed the 5' RACE reads in MiXCR, keeping a single row per CDR3 protein. The sample carries about 110,000 distinct CDR3 sequences, roughly 13% recorded once. The sample here was whole blood, taken at baseline. The receptor source for this set is an adult who was a healthcare worker with PCR-confirmed SARS-CoV-2 infection or an uninfected control (not recorded which).

This clonotype was observed a handful of times. The chain couples TRBV27 to TRBJ1-6; unclear D gene. The CDR3 runs 16 residues. V shed 6 bases and J shed 4 bases, with 16 bases lying between them. Germline CDR1 MNHEY, CDR2 SMNVEV (reference sequence). CDR3 in amino acids: CASSLSWAVYNSPLHF. DNA for the CDR3: TGTGCCAGCAGCTTAAGTTGGGCGGTTTATAATTCACCCCTCCACTTT.

This clonotype was observed a handful of times. The rearrangement uses TRBV3-1 and TRBJ2-1, with D perhaps matching TRBD1 (6 bases). Trimming cost V 4 bases and J 0 bases, with 10 bases left between them. There are 15 residues in the CDR3. CDR1 and CDR2 from the germline V gene are LGHDT and YNNKEL (reference sequence). For the CDR3, the DNA is TGTGCCAGCAGCCCAGTCAGGGGCTCCTACAATGAGCAGTTCTTC. Its protein is CASSPVRGSYNEQFF.

This clonotype has just one count. The chain combines TRBV3-1 with TRBJ1-6, with D possibly TRBD1 on 6 matching bases. Trimming took off 3 bases at V and 1 base at J, with 10 bases between the two ends. In germline, CDR1 is LGHDT, CDR2 YNNKEL (reference sequence). The CDR3 has 16 amino acids. The CDR3, as DNA: TGTGCCAGCAGCCAGTCACAGGGATCCTATAATTCACCCCTCCACTTT. Encoded protein: CASSQSQGSYNSPLHF. Full variable domain (rest looked up from reference TRBV3-1 and TRBJ1-6): DTAVSQTPKYLVTQMGNDKSIKCEQNLGHDTMYWYKQDSKKFLKIMFSYNNKELIINETVPNRFSPKSPDKAHLNLHINSLELGDSAVYFCASSQSQGSYNSPLHFGNGTRLTVT.

This clonotype was recorded at least ten times. The gene calls are TRBV15 and TRBJ1-4; tentative D call: TRBD1 (5 bases). The CDR3 is made up of 16 amino acids. V was cut by 1 base and J by 5 bases, with 14 bases left in between. Germline V gives CDR1 LNHNV, CDR2 YYDKDF (reference sequence). CDR3: CATSRARGRTNEKLFF. The CDR3 DNA follows: TGTGCCACCAGCAGAGCCCGGGGACGGACGAATGAAAAACTGTTTTTT. The whole variable domain, remainder taken from reference TRBV15 and TRBJ1-4, is DAMVIQNPRYQVTQFGKPVTLSCSQTLNHNVMYWYQQKSSQAPKLLFHYYDKDFNNEADTPDNFQSRRPNTSFCFLDIRSPGLGDTAMYLCATSRARGRTNEKLFFGSGTQLSVL.

This clonotype was recorded many times. This chain joins TRBV7-2 and TRBJ2-7, with TRBD1 identical over 7 bases. Germline trimming cut 4 bases from V and 1 base from J; bases unmatched to any gene: 19. The germline gives CDR1 SGHTA, CDR2 FQGNSA. The CDR3 has 19 residues. The CDR3 DNA reads as TGTGCCAGCAGCTCAACCCTTATACAATTGGACAGGAGGTCCTACGAGCAGTACTTC. Its translation is CASSSTLIQLDRRSYEQYF.

This clonotype has ten or more counts. This chain joins TRBV6-5 and TRBJ2-6; no clear D. Deletions cut 5 bases from V and 0 bases from J, with 2 bases between. Germline V gene sequence: CDR1 MNHEY, CDR2 SVGAGI. The CDR3 length is 13 residues. The CDR3 bases are TGTGCCAGCAGTGTCTCTGGGGCCAACGTCCTGACTTTC. Translation gives CASSVSGANVLTF.

The table lists this clonotype with many counts. The chain carries TRBV11-1 and TRBJ1-2; no reliable D call. The CDR3 covers 12 residues. Germline CDR1 SGHAT, CDR2 FQDESV (reference sequence). With 3 bases removed from V and 2 bases from J, the gap between germline ends came to 4 bases. The CDR3 DNA sequence: TGTGCCAGCAGCTTTAACAACTATGGCTACACCTTC. This gives the protein CASSFNNYGYTF.

This clonotype ranks as medium-sized. The CDR3 region is CASSEPSSGLNTEAFF. DNA of the CDR3: TGTGCCAGCAGTGAGCCTTCTTCAGGGTTGAACACTGAAGCTTTCTTT. The rearrangement joins TRBV28 to TRBJ1-1, with D possibly being TRBD1 (5 bases). This CDR3 is 16 amino acids long. V dropped 5 bases and J dropped 0 bases, with 16 bases sitting between them. Germline-derived CDR1 and CDR2 are MDHEN and SYDVKM.

This chain connects TRBV29-1 to TRBJ2-3; 7 positions match TRBD2. Germline V gene lookup returns CDR1 SQVTM and CDR2 ANQGSEA. The V segment lost 2 bases and the J segment 5 bases; nucleotides outside the gene matches: 7. The CDR3 consists of 14 residues. CDR3 protein: CSVELGGIGDTQYF. CDR3 in DNA: TGCAGCGTTGAATTGGGGGGGATAGGAGATACGCAGTATTTT.

This clonotype was seen at least ten times. The CDR3 DNA follows: TGCGCCAGGGAGACAGGGTACTCCTACGAGCAGTACTTC. It translates to CARETGYSYEQYF. The V and J genes are TRBV10-1 and TRBJ2-7; 7 bases align to TRBD1. The CDR3 spans 13 residues. Germline CDR1 WNHNN, CDR2 SYGVQD (reference sequence). J gave up 0 bases and V 9 bases, and 5 bases lay outside the gene matches.

This clonotype has just a few counts. This chain uses TRBV10-3 with TRBJ1-1; no definite D call. Germline values: CDR1 ENHRY, CDR2 SYGVKD. V was cut by 5 bases and J by 6 bases, with 10 bases left in between. The CDR3 consists of 12 residues. The CDR3 loop is CAISQSKSEAFF. CDR3 DNA sequence: TGTGCCATCAGTCAATCGAAGTCTGAAGCTTTCTTT.

This clonotype was seen a handful of times. The J gene is TRBJ2-5, the V gene TRBV7-9; perhaps TRBD2 as D (6 bases). CDR1 and CDR2 (germline): SEHNR, FQNEAQ (reference sequence). The CDR3 loop spans 13 amino acids. V was clipped by 5 bases and J by 9 bases, with 16 bases between them. Written as DNA, the CDR3 is TGTGCCAGCAGCCCCCCCGGGAGCGAGGCCCAGTACTTC. Its translation is CASSPPGSEAQYF.

There are a few counts of this clonotype. The chain joins TRBV6-1 to TRBJ2-6; 7 bases agree with TRBD1. In germline, CDR1 is MNHNS, CDR2 SASEGT. The CDR3 contains 15 residues. The V segment lost 6 bases and the J segment 2 bases; nucleotides outside the gene matches: 4. CDR3 sequence (DNA): TGTGCCAGCAGGGCTACAGGGGCTGGGGCCAACGTCCTGACTTTC. This sequence encodes CASRATGAGANVLTF.

V usage is TRBV12-5 and J usage is TRBJ2-1; D remains ambiguous. V lost 0 bases and J lost 5, with 5 bases in between. The germline CDR1 and CDR2 sequences are LGHNT and FRNRAP. The CDR3 loop spans 13 amino acids. In DNA, the CDR3 is TGTGCTAGTGGTTTGGTATTTGACAATGAGCAGTTCTTC. Protein product: CASGLVFDNEQFF.

This clonotype was observed a few times. In DNA form, the CDR3 reads TGTGCCAGCAGTTTATTAGCGGGAGGGTTCGAGACCCAGTACTTC. The encoded protein is CASSLLAGGFETQYF. The J gene is TRBJ2-5, the V gene TRBV27; 11 nucleotides line up with TRBD2. This CDR3 contains 15 residues. Germline values: CDR1 MNHEY, CDR2 SMNVEV (reference sequence). V was pared by 1 base and J by 5 bases, with 3 bases of the junction left unmatched.

This chain connects TRBV18 to TRBJ2-1; TRBD1 agrees at 10 bases. CDR3 length equals 15 residues. Germline CDR1 KGHSH, CDR2 LQKENI. The V segment lost 3 bases and the J segment 4 bases; nucleotides outside the gene matches: 3. The CDR3 sequence: CASSPGTGVYNEQFF. DNA of the CDR3: TGTGCCAGCTCACCCGGGACAGGGGTATACAATGAGCAGTTCTTC.

CDR3 in amino acids: CASSVRQGSEQYF. The DNA for the CDR3 is TGTGCCAGCAGCGTGAGACAGGGGAGCGAGCAGTACTTC. This sequence joins TRBV9 and TRBJ2-7, with 8 bases aligning to TRBD1. V shed 2 bases, J shed 6 bases, and the junction held 4 bases outside the gene matches. This CDR3 has 13 amino acids. Germline loops: CDR1 SGDLS, CDR2 YYNGEE.

In DNA form, the CDR3 reads TGTGCCACCAGTGACCGGACAGAATCTAACTATGGCTACACCTTC. Translated, it gives CATSDRTESNYGYTF. The chain is built from TRBV24-1 and TRBJ1-2; D is possibly TRBD1 (6 bases). The CDR3 is made up of 15 amino acids. The V gene's germline CDR1 is KGHDR and CDR2 SFDVKD. V was pared by 4 bases and J by 0 bases, with 11 bases between.

V and J are TRBV20-1 and TRBJ1-1, with D unresolved. Trimming shortened V by 4 bases and J by 7 bases, and 16 bases separated the two germline ends. The germline V gene encodes CDR1 DFQATT and CDR2 SNEGSKA (reference sequence). The CDR3 has 13 amino acids. This CDR3 is CSATGGKNIEAFF. The CDR3 DNA follows: TGCAGTGCTACCGGAGGGAAGAATATTGAAGCTTTCTTT.

With regard to this clonotype: This may be a read error: a much more frequent sequence differs by one nucleotide. V usage is TRBV7-3 and J usage is TRBJ2-3; 8 bases line up with TRBD2. The CDR3 length is 14 residues. Germline lookup yields CDR1 SGHTA and CDR2 FQGTGA. The V gene end was trimmed by 3 bases and the J gene end by 1 base; junction bases not matched to a gene: 0. CDR3 bases: TGTGCCAGCAGCTTTAGCGGGGGCACAGATACGCAGTATTTT. Protein sequence: CASSFSGGTDTQYF.

The rearrangement joins TRBV7-8 to TRBJ2-1; D not certain. The V gene's germline CDR1 is SGHVS and CDR2 FQNEAQ. The CDR3 runs 11 residues. Trimming removed 1 base from V and 9 bases from J, with 4 bases in between. This chain's CDR3 is CASSLGGEQFF. DNA for the CDR3: TGTGCCAGCAGCTTAGGGGGTGAGCAGTTCTTC.

The V gene is TRBV28, the J gene TRBJ2-4; 13 bases line up with TRBD2. The CDR3 extends over 19 amino acids. CDR1 is MDHEN, CDR2 SYDVKM, per germline. The trim removed 3 bases at V and 0 bases at J, leaving 8 bases unmatched. This CDR3 reads CASSLGLAGRGGAKNIQYF. CDR3 coding DNA: TGTGCCAGCAGTTTGGGACTAGCGGGACGAGGAGGAGCCAAAAACATTCAGTACTTC.

With respect to this clonotype: Sequence at one end of the junction differs from germline and may be a read error. J is TRBJ1-1 and V is TRBV6-6, with D possibly being TRBD1 (5 bases). Germline CDR1 and CDR2: MNHNY and SVGAGI (reference sequence). This CDR3 is 13 amino acids long. Written as DNA, the CDR3 is TGTGCCATCAGTCCGGACAAGAACACTGAAGCTTTCTTT. Its translation: CAISPDKNTEAFF.